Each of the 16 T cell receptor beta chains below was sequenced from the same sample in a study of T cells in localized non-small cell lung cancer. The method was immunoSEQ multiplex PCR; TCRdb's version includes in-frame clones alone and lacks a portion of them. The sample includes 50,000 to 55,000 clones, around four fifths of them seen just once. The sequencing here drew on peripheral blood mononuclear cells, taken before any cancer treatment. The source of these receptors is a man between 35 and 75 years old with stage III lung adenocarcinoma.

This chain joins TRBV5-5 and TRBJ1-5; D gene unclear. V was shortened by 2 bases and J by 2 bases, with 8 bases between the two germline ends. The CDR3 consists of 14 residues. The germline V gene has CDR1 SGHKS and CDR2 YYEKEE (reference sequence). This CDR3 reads CASSFDSGNQPQHF. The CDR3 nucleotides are TGTGCCAGCAGCTTCGACTCTGGCAATCAGCCCCAGCATTTT.

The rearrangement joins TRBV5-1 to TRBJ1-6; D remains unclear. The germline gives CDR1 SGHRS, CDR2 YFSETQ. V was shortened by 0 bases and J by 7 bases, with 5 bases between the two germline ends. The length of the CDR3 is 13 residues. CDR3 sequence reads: CASSLAENSPLHF. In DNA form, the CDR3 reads TGCGCCAGCAGCTTGGCCGAGAATTCACCCCTCCACTTT. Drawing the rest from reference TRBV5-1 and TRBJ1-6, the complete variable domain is KAGVTQTPRYLIKTRGQQVTLSCSPISGHRSVSWYQQTPGQGLQFLFEYFSETQRNKGNFPGRFSGRQFSNSRSEMNVSTLELGDSALYLCASSLAENSPLHFGNGTRLTVT.

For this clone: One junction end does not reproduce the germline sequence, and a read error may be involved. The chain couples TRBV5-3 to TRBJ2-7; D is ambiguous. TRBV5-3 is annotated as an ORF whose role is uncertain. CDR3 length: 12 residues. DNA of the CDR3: TGTGCCAGAAGCTTGGACGACCTGCGAGCAGCCTTC. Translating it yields CARSLDDLRAAF.

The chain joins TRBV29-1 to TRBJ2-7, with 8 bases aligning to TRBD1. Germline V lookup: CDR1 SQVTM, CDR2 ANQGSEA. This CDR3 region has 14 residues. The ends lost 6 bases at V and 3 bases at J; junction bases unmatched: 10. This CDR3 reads CSVDSGTGDYEQYF. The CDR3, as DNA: TGCAGCGTGGATTCCGGGACAGGCGACTACGAGCAGTACTTC.

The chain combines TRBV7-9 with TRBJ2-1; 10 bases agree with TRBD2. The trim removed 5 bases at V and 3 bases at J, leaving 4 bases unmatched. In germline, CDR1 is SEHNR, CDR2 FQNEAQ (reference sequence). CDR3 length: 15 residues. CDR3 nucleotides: TGTGCCAGCAGCCCGCGGACTAGCGGCTACAATGAGCAGTTCTTC. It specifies CASSPRTSGYNEQFF.

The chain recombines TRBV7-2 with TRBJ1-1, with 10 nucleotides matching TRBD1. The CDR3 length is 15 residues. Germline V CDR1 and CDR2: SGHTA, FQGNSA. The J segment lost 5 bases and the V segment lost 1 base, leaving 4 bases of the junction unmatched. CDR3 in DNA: TGTGCCAGCAGCTTAGGTGGGACAGGGGTGACTGAAGCTTTCTTT. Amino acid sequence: CASSLGGTGVTEAFF.

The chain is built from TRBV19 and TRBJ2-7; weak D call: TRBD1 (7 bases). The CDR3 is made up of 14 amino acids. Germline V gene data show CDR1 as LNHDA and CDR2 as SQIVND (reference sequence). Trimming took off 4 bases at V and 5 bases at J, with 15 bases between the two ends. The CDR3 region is CASSSQGGRHEQYF. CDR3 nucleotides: TGTGCCAGTAGTAGCCAGGGGGGCCGCCACGAGCAGTACTTC.

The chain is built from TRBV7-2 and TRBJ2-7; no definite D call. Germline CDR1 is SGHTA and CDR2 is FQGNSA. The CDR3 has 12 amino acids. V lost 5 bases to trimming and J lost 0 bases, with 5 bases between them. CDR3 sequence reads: CASSLSSYEQYF. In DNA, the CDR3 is TGTGCCAGCAGCCTTAGCTCCTACGAGCAGTACTTC.

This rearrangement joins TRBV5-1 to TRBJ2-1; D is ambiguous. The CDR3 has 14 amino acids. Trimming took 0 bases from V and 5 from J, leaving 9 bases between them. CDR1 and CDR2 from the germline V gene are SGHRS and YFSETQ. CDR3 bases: TGCGCCAGCAGCTTGGTTGTAGGAAACAATGAGCAGTTCTTC. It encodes CASSLVVGNNEQFF. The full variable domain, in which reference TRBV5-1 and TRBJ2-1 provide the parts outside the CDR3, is KAGVTQTPRYLIKTRGQQVTLSCSPISGHRSVSWYQQTPGQGLQFLFEYFSETQRNKGNFPGRFSGRQFSNSRSEMNVSTLELGDSALYLCASSLVVGNNEQFFGPGTRLTVL.

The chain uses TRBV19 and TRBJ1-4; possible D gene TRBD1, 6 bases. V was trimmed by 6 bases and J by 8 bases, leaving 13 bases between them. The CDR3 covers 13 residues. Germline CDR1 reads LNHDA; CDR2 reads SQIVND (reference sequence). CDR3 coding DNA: TGTGCCAGTAGGAGGGGGAGAGGCGAAAAACTGTTTTTT. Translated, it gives CASRRGRGEKLFF. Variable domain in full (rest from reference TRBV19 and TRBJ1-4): DGGITQSPKYLFRKEGQNVTLSCEQNLNHDAMYWYRQDPGQGLRLIYYSQIVNDFQKGDIAEGYSVSREKKESFPLTVTSAQKNPTAFYLCASRRGRGEKLFFGSGTQLSVL.

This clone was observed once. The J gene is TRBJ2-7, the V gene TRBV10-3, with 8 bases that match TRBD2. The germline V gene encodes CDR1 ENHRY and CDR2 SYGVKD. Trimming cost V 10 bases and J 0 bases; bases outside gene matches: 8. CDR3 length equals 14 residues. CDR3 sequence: CATTPGTSSYEQYF. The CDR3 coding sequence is TGTGCCACCACTCCCGGGACTAGCTCCTACGAGCAGTACTTC.

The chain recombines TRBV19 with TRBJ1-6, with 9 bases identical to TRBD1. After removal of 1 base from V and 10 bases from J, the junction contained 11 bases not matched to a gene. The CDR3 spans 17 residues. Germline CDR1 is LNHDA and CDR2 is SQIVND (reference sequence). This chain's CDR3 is CASSIAPPGQGRSPLHF. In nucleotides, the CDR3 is TGTGCCAGTAGTATAGCCCCACCAGGACAGGGGCGATCACCCCTCCACTTT.

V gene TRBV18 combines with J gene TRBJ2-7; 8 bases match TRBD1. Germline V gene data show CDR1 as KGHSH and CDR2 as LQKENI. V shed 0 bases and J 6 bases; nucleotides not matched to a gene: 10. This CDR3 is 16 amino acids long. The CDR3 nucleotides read TGTGCCAGCTCACCACCGATCGGGACAGGTACCGGCGAGCAGTACTTC. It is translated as CASSPPIGTGTGEQYF.

CDR3 protein: CASSQQAGTSGGEQFF. CDR3 nucleotides: TGTGCCAGCAGCCAACAAGCCGGGACTAGCGGGGGGGAGCAGTTCTTC. The rearrangement links TRBV7-9 to TRBJ2-1; 15 positions match TRBD2. The J segment lost 10 bases and the V segment lost 5 bases, leaving 9 bases of the junction unmatched. Germline V gene sequence: CDR1 SEHNR, CDR2 FQNEAQ (reference sequence). The CDR3 has 16 amino acids.

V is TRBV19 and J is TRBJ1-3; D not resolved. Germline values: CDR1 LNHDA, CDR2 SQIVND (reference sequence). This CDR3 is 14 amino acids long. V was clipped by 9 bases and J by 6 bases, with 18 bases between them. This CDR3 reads CASRPRFFVNTIYF. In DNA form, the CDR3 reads TGTGCCAGCAGGCCGAGGTTTTTTGTAAACACCATATATTTT.

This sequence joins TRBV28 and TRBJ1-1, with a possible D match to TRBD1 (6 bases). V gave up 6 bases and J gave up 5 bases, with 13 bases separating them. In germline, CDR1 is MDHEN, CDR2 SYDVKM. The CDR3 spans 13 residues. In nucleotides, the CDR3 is TGTGCCAGCAGAGGGGGGGCTACGACTGAAGCTTTCTTT. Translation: CASRGGATTEAFF.